The source of this TCR beta chain is a study of glioma-infiltrating T cells after dendritic cell vaccination. Study-wide points: Only a small number of patients had complete blood and tumor samples.

A remark on this clone: Its target is unknown.

Specified time point: after dendritic cell vaccination, including at tumor progression/relapse. Trimming left V 3 bases short and J 14 bases short, with 8 bases between. Germline CDR1 DFQATT, CDR2 SNEGSKA (reference sequence). There are 10 residues in the CDR3. The immunoSEQ assay amplified TCRB CDR3 from up to about 2 ug DNA. Using immunoSEQ multiplex PCR, the repertoire was profiled, and TCRdb retains in-frame clones only, with some absent. The sample records over 65,000 clones, 85% being singletons. This clonotype was obtained from a human donor with glioblastoma. The source was blood, collected after dendritic cell vaccination. The J gene is TRBJ1-6, the V gene TRBV20-1, with D tentatively TRBD1 (6 bases). This CDR3 reads CSASRGTLHF. CDR3 coding DNA: TGCAGTGCTAGCAGGGGAACCCTCCACTTT.